The 27 T cell receptor beta chains below all came from one sample that was sequenced in a study of blood T cell repertoires in COVID-19. TCRdb's copy holds only in-frame clones and misses some; the assay was immunoSEQ multiplex PCR. The repertoire includes about 57,000 clones, roughly four fifths of them detected once, and more than 8% sits in the top ten. Material for sequencing was peripheral blood. The receptors stem from a woman aged 80 or over with acute or convalescent COVID-19.

This clone has only a few counts. V is TRBV4-1 and J is TRBJ2-7, with D perhaps TRBD1 (6 bases). Germline values: CDR1 MGHRA, CDR2 YSYEKL. V lost 0 bases and J lost 3, with 9 bases in between. The CDR3 runs to 14 residues. The CDR3 here is CASSQDSGDYEQYF. The CDR3 nucleotides are TGCGCCAGCAGCCAAGACTCAGGGGACTACGAGCAGTACTTC.

This clone was found once. The CDR3 sequence is CATSDPAQGRDEQFF. In DNA, the CDR3 is TGTGCCACCAGTGATCCCGCCCAGGGGCGCGATGAGCAGTTCTTC. The chain uses TRBV24-1 and TRBJ2-1; perhaps TRBD1 as D (6 bases). V lost 3 bases and J lost 8, with 16 bases in between. Looked up from germline, CDR1 is KGHDR and CDR2 is SFDVKD. The CDR3 loop spans 15 amino acids.

V usage is TRBV19 and J usage is TRBJ2-1; 9 bases line up with TRBD2. The CDR3 contains 15 residues. Germline values: CDR1 LNHDA, CDR2 SQIVND (reference sequence). The junction had 10 bases not matched to a gene; V was cut back by 5 bases and J by 8 bases. CDR3 nucleotides: TGTGCCAGTAGTTCAGGACTAGCGTGGAGGGATGAGCAGTTCTTC. Translating it yields CASSSGLAWRDEQFF.

V usage is TRBV11-2 and J usage is TRBJ2-1; 7 bases line up with TRBD2. Germline values: CDR1 SGHAT, CDR2 FQNNGV. The V gene end was trimmed by 1 base and the J gene end by 3 bases; junction bases not matched to a gene: 6. This CDR3 has 16 residues. The chain's CDR3 is CASSLGRTRFYNEQFF. The CDR3 bases are TGTGCCAGCAGCTTAGGACGGACTAGATTCTACAATGAGCAGTTCTTC. The full variable domain, completed using reference TRBV11-2 and TRBJ2-1, is EAGVAQSPRYKIIEKRQSVAFWCNPISGHATLYWYQQILGQGPKLLIQFQNNGVVDDSQLPKDRFSAERLKGVDSTLKIQPAKLEDSAVYLCASSLGRTRFYNEQFFGPGTRLTVL.

This sequence joins TRBV7-9 and TRBJ2-7, with TRBD1 matching 7 bases. CDR1 SEHNR and CDR2 FQNEAQ come from the germline V gene (reference sequence). With V trimmed by 5 bases and J by 5 bases, 15 bases remained unmatched. This CDR3 has 16 residues. In DNA form, the CDR3 reads TGTGCCAGCAGCCCTGGGACAGTAGGAAGGTTCAACGAGCAGTACTTC. This translates into CASSPGTVGRFNEQYF.

The chain combines TRBV27 with TRBJ1-2; D ambiguous. The CDR3 has 15 residues. V was cut by 3 bases and J by 2 bases, with 13 bases left in between. Germline CDR1 and CDR2: MNHEY and SMNVEV (reference sequence). Here the CDR3 reads CASSFPGITNYGYTF. The CDR3 DNA sequence: TGTGCCAGCAGTTTCCCCGGGATCACCAACTATGGCTACACCTTC.

The V gene is TRBV29-1, the J gene TRBJ2-5, with 11 bases fitting TRBD1. The V and J ends lost 4 bases and 1 base, in that order; junction bases with no gene match: 5. Germline loops: CDR1 SQVTM, CDR2 ANQGSEA. The CDR3 runs 15 residues. The CDR3 bases are TGCAGCGTTGCCAGGGACAGGGGGTTCCAAGAGACCCAGTACTTC. Translation: CSVARDRGFQETQYF.

The chain is built from TRBV19 and TRBJ2-1; 7 bases match TRBD1. CDR1 LNHDA and CDR2 SQIVND come from the germline V gene (reference sequence). J was trimmed by 12 bases and V by 5 bases; bases with no gene match: 7. This CDR3 contains 12 residues. The DNA for the CDR3 is TGTGCCAGTAGTTCCGAGACAGGGCGGCAGTTCTTC. It is translated as CASSSETGRQFF.

The gene calls are TRBV6-5 and TRBJ2-7, with 10 bases identical to TRBD1. Germline CDR1 is MNHEY and CDR2 is SVGAGI. The V gene end was trimmed by 6 bases and the J gene end by 4 bases; junction bases not matched to a gene: 9. The CDR3 length is 15 residues. CDR3 DNA: TGTGCCAGCAGAACCGGGACAGGGGCCTCTTACGAGCAGTACTTC. It is translated as CASRTGTGASYEQYF.

The rearrangement uses TRBV7-8 and TRBJ2-5; D possibly corresponds to TRBD1 (6 bases). V lost 2 bases and J 5 bases, leaving 15 bases between the germline ends. Germline V gene lookup returns CDR1 SGHVS and CDR2 FQNEAQ. The CDR3 length is 15 residues. CDR3 DNA sequence: TGTGCCAGCAGCTTACCAGCCCTGAGGGGGGAGACCCAGTACTTC. Amino acid sequence: CASSLPALRGETQYF.

The chain couples TRBV11-2 to TRBJ1-2; D is perhaps TRBD1 (6 bases). The V end was cut by 5 bases, the J end by 0 bases, with 22 bases between. This CDR3 has 18 residues. Germline assignment: CDR1 SGHAT and CDR2 FQNNGV. The DNA for the CDR3 is TGTGCCAGCAGCCAAGCCTCCGGGACACCGTCTTCTAACTATGGCTACACCTTC. It yields the protein CASSQASGTPSSNYGYTF.

The V call is TRBV18, the J call TRBJ2-1; 8 bases agree with TRBD1. Trimming took 3 bases from V and 6 from J; bases not matched to a gene: 4. Germline V gene sequence: CDR1 KGHSH, CDR2 LQKENI. This CDR3 contains 14 residues. CDR3: CASSPQTGVNEQFF. The CDR3 region has the DNA TGTGCCAGCTCACCTCAGACAGGGGTCAATGAGCAGTTCTTC.

The rearrangement uses TRBV6-6 and TRBJ1-3, with 7 positions matching TRBD1. From germline, CDR1 is MNHNY and CDR2 SVGAGI (reference sequence). The CDR3 is made up of 14 amino acids. Trimming removed 0 bases from V and 8 bases from J; junction bases left unmatched: 4. The CDR3 spells CASSYSRQGDTIYF. CDR3 DNA: TGTGCCAGCAGTTACTCGCGGCAGGGGGACACCATATATTTT.

The chain links TRBV5-6 to TRBJ2-1; D perhaps matches TRBD2 (5 bases). CDR3 length: 15 residues. Germline-derived CDR1 and CDR2 are SGHDT and YYEEEE. Trimming removed 1 base at V and 0 bases at J, with 8 bases between. In nucleotides, the CDR3 is TGTGCCAGCAGCTTGCCGACTAACTCCTACAATGAGCAGTTCTTC. The encoded protein is CASSLPTNSYNEQFF.

This chain uses TRBV7-9 with TRBJ1-1; 7 nucleotides match TRBD1. With V trimmed by 7 bases and J by 2 bases, 7 bases remained unmatched. Germline loops: CDR1 SEHNR, CDR2 FQNEAQ (reference sequence). The CDR3 extends over 14 amino acids. CDR3 sequence reads: CASTTTGTNTEAFF. In DNA form, the CDR3 reads TGTGCCAGCACCACGACAGGGACAAACACTGAAGCTTTCTTT. Combining the CDR3 with reference TRBV7-9 and TRBJ1-1 gives the whole variable domain DTGVSQNPRHKITKRGQNVTFRCDPISEHNRLYWYRQTLGQGPEFLTYFQNEAQLEKSRLLSDRFSAERPKGSFSTLEIQRTEQGDSAMYLCASTTTGTNTEAFFGQGTRLTVV.

This clone occurred a few times. CDR3 sequence: CASSEKWAGQETQYF. The CDR3 nucleotides are TGTGCCAGCAGTGAAAAGTGGGCAGGGCAAGAGACCCAGTACTTC. The chain employs TRBV6-1 and TRBJ2-5, with a tentative D call TRBD1 (5 bases). The CDR3 length is 15 residues. V lost 2 bases and J 2 bases, leaving 12 bases between the germline ends. CDR1 and CDR2 from the germline V gene are MNHNS and SASEGT.

V and J are TRBV24-1 and TRBJ1-5; TRBD1 is a possible D gene (6 bases). This CDR3 region has 15 residues. V was cut by 3 bases and J by 3 bases, with 11 bases left in between. The germline gives CDR1 KGHDR, CDR2 SFDVKD. In nucleotides, the CDR3 is TGTGCCACCAGTGATAATACAGGGTCCAATCAGCCCCAGCATTTT. Translating it yields CATSDNTGSNQPQHF.

The V and J genes are TRBV11-3 and TRBJ2-2; the D gene is possibly TRBD1 (5 bases). The CDR3 loop spans 14 amino acids. CDR1 and CDR2 (germline): SGHNT, YENEEA. Trimming left V 2 bases short and J 8 bases short, with 12 bases between. Here the CDR3 DNA reads TGTGCCAGCAGCTTAACTGGGGCGGCGGGGGAGCTGTTTTTT. Its translation: CASSLTGAAGELFF.

This chain connects TRBV10-1 to TRBJ2-3; TRBD2 matches 10 bases. The V gene end was trimmed by 0 bases and the J gene end by 5 bases; junction bases not matched to a gene: 5. This CDR3 comprises 16 residues. CDR1 is WNHNN, CDR2 SYGVQD, per germline (reference sequence). The DNA of the CDR3 is TGCGCCAGCAGTGAGTCGGCTAGCGGGAGAAGAGATACGCAGTATTTT. This encodes CASSESASGRRDTQYF.

This rearrangement joins TRBV10-3 to TRBJ2-5; 12 nucleotides agree with TRBD2. Germline CDR1 and CDR2: ENHRY and SYGVKD. The junction had 14 bases not matched to a gene; V was cut back by 10 bases and J by 5 bases. This CDR3 region has 16 residues. CDR3 nucleotides: TGTGCCAGCGGAACTCTAGCGGGAGGGCCGGGGGAGACCCAGTACTTC. It translates to CASGTLAGGPGETQYF.

This chain connects TRBV7-9 to TRBJ2-1; 10 positions match TRBD2. With 1 base clipped from V and 7 bases from J, the junction kept 7 bases outside the gene matches. The CDR3 is 16 amino acids. In germline, CDR1 is SEHNR, CDR2 FQNEAQ (reference sequence). The CDR3 nucleotides are TGTGCCAGCAGCTTAGTGGCTAGCGGGGGACTTAATGAGCAGTTCTTC. This translates into CASSLVASGGLNEQFF.

This rearrangement joins TRBV7-8 to TRBJ2-5, with 11 positions matching TRBD2. CDR1 and CDR2 from the germline V gene are SGHVS and FQNEAQ. The CDR3 length is 16 residues. V dropped 5 bases and J dropped 2; count of bases not matched to a gene: 7. The CDR3 sequence is CASSRLAGGPQETQYF. CDR3 in DNA: TGTGCCAGCAGCCGATTAGCGGGGGGGCCGCAAGAGACCCAGTACTTC.

This clone was counted once. V usage is TRBV29-1 and J usage is TRBJ1-3; a weak D match, TRBD1 (6 bases). CDR1 and CDR2 from the germline V gene are SQVTM and ANQGSEA. The V gene lost 5 bases and the J gene lost 2 bases, with 10 bases spanning the gap. The CDR3 is made up of 13 amino acids. The CDR3 here is CSVSDSPGNTIYF. The CDR3 DNA follows: TGCAGCGTTTCGGACAGCCCTGGAAACACCATATATTTT.

The chain is built from TRBV18 and TRBJ2-1; 14 bases are a match to TRBD2. Germline values: CDR1 KGHSH, CDR2 LQKENI. This CDR3 spans 15 amino acids. Trimming removed 6 bases from V and 12 bases from J; junction bases left unmatched: 10. The CDR3 DNA reads TGTGCCAGCTCCCGGGGACTAGCGGGAGAAGGTATGCAGTTCTTC. Translating it yields CASSRGLAGEGMQFF. Full variable domain (missing parts from reference TRBV18 and TRBJ2-1): NAGVMQNPRHLVRRRGQEARLRCSPMKGHSHVYWYRQLPEEGLKFMVYLQKENIIDESGMPKERFSAEFPKEGPSILRIQQVVRGDSAAYFCASSRGLAGEGMQFFGPGTRLTVL.

This clone was seen only a few times. V gene TRBV3-1 (or the pseudogene TRBV3-2) combines with J gene TRBJ2-1, with D tentatively TRBD2 (5 bases). This CDR3 region has 13 residues. Germline V lookup: CDR1 LGHDT, CDR2 YNNKEL (reference sequence). Deletions cut 1 base from V and 5 bases from J, with 6 bases between. CDR3 in amino acids: CASSQVRDNEQFF. In DNA, the CDR3 is TGTGCCAGCAGCCAAGTGCGGGACAATGAGCAGTTCTTC.

This rearrangement joins TRBV14 to TRBJ1-1; no clear D gene. This CDR3 comprises 13 residues. Germline V lookup: CDR1 SGHDN, CDR2 FVKESK. V lost 0 bases to trimming and J lost 10 bases, with 12 bases between them. The CDR3 loop is CASSQDLGGRAFF. The CDR3 DNA is TGTGCCAGCAGCCAAGATCTGGGAGGTAGAGCTTTCTTT. Together with reference TRBV14 and TRBJ1-1, the CDR3 gives the full variable domain: EAGVTQFPSHSVIEKGQTVTLRCDPISGHDNLYWYRRVMGKEIKFLLHFVKESKQDESGMPNNRFLAERTGGTYSTLKVQPAELEDSGVYFCASSQDLGGRAFFGQGTRLTVV.

The J gene is TRBJ1-1, the V gene TRBV29-1; perhaps TRBD1 as D (5 bases). V lost 3 bases and J 6 bases, leaving 11 bases between the germline ends. The CDR3 is 12 residues long. Germline V lookup: CDR1 SQVTM, CDR2 ANQGSEA. This CDR3 reads CSVDRAAAEAFF. CDR3 bases: TGCAGCGTTGACAGGGCGGCGGCTGAAGCTTTCTTT.